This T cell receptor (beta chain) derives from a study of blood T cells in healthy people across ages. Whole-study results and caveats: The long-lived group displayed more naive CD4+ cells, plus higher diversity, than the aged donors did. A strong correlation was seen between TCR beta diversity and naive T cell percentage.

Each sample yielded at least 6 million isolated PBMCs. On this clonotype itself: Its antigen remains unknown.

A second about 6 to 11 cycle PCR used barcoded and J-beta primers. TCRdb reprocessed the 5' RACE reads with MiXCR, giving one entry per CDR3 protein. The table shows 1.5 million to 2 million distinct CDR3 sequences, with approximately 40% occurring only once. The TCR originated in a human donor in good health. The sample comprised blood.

The CDR3 reads CASSLGGSYNEQYF. As DNA, the CDR3 is TGCGCCAGCAGCTTGGGGGGCAGTTACAACGAGCAGTACTTC. The genes are TRBV5-1 and TRBJ2-7, with a weak D call TRBD1 (5 bases). Germline V gene data show CDR1 as SGHRS and CDR2 as YFSETQ. The CDR3 spans 14 residues. The V gene lost 0 bases and the J gene lost 5 bases, with 12 bases spanning the gap.